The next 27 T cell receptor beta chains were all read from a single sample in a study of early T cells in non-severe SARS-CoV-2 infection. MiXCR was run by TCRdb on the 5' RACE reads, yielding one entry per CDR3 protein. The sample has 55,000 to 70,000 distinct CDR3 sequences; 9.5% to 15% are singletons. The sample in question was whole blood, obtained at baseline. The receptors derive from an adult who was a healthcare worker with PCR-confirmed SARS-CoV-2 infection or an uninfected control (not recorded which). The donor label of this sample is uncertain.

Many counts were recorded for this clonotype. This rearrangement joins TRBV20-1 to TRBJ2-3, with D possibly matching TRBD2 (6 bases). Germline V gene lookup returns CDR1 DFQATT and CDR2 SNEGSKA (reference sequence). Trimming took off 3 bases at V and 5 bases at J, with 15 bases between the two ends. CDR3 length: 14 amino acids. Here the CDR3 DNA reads TGCAGTGCTAGGCGCGGGAACGACGGAGATACGCAGTATTTT. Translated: CSARRGNDGDTQYF.

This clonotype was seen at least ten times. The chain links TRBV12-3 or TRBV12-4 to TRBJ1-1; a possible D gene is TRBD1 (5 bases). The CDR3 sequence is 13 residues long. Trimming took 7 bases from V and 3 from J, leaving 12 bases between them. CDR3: CASISRGDTEAFF. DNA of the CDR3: TGTGCCAGCATCTCAAGGGGAGACACTGAAGCTTTCTTT.

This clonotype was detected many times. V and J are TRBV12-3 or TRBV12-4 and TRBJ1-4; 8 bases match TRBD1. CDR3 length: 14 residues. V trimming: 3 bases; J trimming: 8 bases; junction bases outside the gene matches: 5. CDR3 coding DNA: TGTGCCAGCAGTTTTAGTACAGGGGGAGAAAAACTGTTTTTT. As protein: CASSFSTGGEKLFF.

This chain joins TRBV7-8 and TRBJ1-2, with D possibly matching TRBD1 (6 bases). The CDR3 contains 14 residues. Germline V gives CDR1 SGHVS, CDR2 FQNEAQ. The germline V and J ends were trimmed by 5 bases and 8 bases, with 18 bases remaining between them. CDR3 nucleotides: TGTGCCAGCAGCCATACAGGGTCCTACTGGGGCTACACCTTC. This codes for CASSHTGSYWGYTF.

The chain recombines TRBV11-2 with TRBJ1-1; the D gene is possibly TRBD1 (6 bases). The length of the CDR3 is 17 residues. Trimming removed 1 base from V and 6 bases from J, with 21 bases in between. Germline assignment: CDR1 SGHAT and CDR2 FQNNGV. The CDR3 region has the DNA TGTGCCAGCAGCTTAGGGGCTCGCGGCAGGGGAATGGCTGAAGCTTTCTTT. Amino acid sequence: CASSLGARGRGMAEAFF.

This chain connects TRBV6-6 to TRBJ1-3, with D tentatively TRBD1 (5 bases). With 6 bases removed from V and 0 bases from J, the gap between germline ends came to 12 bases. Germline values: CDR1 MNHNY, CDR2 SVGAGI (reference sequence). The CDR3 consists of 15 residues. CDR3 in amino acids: CASSPGRSSGNTIYF. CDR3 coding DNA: TGTGCCAGCAGCCCGGGACGGAGCTCTGGAAACACCATATATTTT.

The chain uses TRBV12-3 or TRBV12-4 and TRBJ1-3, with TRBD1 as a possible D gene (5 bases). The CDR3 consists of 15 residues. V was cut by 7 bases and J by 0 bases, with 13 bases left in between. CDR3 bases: TGTGCCAGCAACGTAGGGGCATACTCTGGAAACACCATATATTTT. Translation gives CASNVGAYSGNTIYF.

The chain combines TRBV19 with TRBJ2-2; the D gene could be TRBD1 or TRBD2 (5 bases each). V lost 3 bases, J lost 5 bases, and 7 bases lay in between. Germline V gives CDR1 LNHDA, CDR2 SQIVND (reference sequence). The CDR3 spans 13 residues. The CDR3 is CASSMGVTGELFF. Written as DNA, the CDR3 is TGTGCCAGTAGTATGGGGGTAACCGGGGAGCTGTTTTTT.

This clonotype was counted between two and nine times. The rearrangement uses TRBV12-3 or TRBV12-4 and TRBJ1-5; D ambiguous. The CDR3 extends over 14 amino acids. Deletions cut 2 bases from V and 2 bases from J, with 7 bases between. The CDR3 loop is CASSLQAGNQPQHF. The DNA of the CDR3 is TGTGCCAGCAGTTTACAGGCTGGCAATCAGCCCCAGCATTTT.

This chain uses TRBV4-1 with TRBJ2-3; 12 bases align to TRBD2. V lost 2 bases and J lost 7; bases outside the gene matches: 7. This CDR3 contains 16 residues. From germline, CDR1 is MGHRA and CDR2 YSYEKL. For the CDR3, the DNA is TGCGCCAGCAGCCAACCGACTAGCGGGGGCCGGCATACGCAGTATTTT. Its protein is CASSQPTSGGRHTQYF.

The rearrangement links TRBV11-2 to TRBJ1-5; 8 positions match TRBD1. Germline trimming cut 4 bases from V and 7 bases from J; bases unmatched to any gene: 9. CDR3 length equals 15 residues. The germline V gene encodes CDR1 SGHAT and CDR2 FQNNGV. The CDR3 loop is CASSSDRGPEQPQHF. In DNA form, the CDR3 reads TGTGCCAGCAGCTCCGACAGGGGCCCGGAACAGCCCCAGCATTTT. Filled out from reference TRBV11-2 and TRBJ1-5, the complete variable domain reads EAGVAQSPRYKIIEKRQSVAFWCNPISGHATLYWYQQILGQGPKLLIQFQNNGVVDDSQLPKDRFSAERLKGVDSTLKIQPAKLEDSAVYLCASSSDRGPEQPQHFGDGTRLSIL.

CDR3 DNA sequence: TGTGCCAGTAATCTTAAGACAGGGGGAACCGGGGAGCTGTTTTTT. Protein sequence: CASNLKTGGTGELFF. The chain is built from TRBV19 and TRBJ2-2; 9 bases map to TRBD1. This CDR3 is built from 15 residues. The V segment lost 7 bases and the J segment 5 bases; nucleotides outside the gene matches: 8. Germline CDR1 reads LNHDA; CDR2 reads SQIVND (reference sequence).

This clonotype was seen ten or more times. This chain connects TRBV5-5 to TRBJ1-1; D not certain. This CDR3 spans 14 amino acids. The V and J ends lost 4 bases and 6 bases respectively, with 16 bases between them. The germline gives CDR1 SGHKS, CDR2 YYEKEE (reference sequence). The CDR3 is CASSPQRVNAEAFF. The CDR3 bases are TGTGCCAGCAGCCCGCAGAGGGTCAACGCTGAAGCTTTCTTT.

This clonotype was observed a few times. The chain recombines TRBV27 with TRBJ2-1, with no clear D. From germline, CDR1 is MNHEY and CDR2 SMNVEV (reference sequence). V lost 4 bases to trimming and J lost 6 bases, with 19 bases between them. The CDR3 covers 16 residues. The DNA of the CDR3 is TGTGCCAGCAGTTCGCTTCTGCGACGCCGCCCCAATGAGCAGTTCTTC. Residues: CASSSLLRRRPNEQFF.

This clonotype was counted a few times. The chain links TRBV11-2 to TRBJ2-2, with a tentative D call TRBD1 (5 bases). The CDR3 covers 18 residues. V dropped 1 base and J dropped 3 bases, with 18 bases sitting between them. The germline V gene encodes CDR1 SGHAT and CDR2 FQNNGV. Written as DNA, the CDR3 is TGTGCCAGCAGCTTAGTGGAGTGGGTCGGACAACACACCGGGGAGCTGTTTTTT. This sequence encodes CASSLVEWVGQHTGELFF.

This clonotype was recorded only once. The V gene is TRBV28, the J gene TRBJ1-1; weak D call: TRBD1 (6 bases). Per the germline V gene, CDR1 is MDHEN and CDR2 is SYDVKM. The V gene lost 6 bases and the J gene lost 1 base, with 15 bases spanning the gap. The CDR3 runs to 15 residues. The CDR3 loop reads CASRQNRDGNTEAFF. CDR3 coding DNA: TGTGCCAGCAGACAAAACAGGGATGGGAACACTGAAGCTTTCTTT.

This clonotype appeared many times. The CDR3 spells CARSELNTEAFF. The CDR3 bases are TGTGCCAGATCAGAGCTAAACACTGAAGCTTTCTTT. V and J are TRBV2 and TRBJ1-1; unclear D gene. CDR1 SNHLY and CDR2 FYNNEI come from the germline V gene. The CDR3 sequence is 12 residues long. V was shortened by 9 bases and J by 2 bases, with 10 bases between the two germline ends.

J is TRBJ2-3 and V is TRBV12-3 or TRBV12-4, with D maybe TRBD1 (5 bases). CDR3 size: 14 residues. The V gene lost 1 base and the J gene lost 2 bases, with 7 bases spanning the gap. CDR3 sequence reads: CASSLEGYTDTQYF. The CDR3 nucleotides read TGTGCCAGCAGTTTAGAGGGGTACACAGATACGCAGTATTTT.

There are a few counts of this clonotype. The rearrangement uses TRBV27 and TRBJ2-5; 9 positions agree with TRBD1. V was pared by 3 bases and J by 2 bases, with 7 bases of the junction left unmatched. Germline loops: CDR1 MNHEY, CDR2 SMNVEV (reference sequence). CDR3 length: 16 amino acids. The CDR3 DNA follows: TGTGCCAGCAGTTTTACAGGGGGCAATTATCAAGAGACCCAGTACTTC. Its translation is CASSFTGGNYQETQYF.

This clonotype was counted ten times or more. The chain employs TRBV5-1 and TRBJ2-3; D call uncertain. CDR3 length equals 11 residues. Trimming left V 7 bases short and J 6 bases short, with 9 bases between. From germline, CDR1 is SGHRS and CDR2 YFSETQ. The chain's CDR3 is CASAWRDTQYF. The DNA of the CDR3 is TGCGCCAGCGCCTGGCGGGATACGCAGTATTTT. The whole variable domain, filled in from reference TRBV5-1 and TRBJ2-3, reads KAGVTQTPRYLIKTRGQQVTLSCSPISGHRSVSWYQQTPGQGLQFLFEYFSETQRNKGNFPGRFSGRQFSNSRSEMNVSTLELGDSALYLCASAWRDTQYFGPGTRLTVL.

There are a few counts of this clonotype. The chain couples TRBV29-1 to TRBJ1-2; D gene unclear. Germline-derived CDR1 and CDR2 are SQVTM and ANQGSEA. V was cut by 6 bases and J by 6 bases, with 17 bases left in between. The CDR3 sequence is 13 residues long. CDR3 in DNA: TGCAGCGTCGCCCCGTGGCGTGGGCATGGCTACACCTTC. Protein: CSVAPWRGHGYTF.

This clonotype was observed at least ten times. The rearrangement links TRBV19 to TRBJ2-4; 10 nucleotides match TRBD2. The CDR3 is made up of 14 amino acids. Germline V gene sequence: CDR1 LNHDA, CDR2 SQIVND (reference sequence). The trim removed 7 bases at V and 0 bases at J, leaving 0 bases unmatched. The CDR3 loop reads CASTSGGAKNIQYF. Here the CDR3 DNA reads TGTGCCAGTACTAGCGGGGGAGCCAAAAACATTCAGTACTTC.

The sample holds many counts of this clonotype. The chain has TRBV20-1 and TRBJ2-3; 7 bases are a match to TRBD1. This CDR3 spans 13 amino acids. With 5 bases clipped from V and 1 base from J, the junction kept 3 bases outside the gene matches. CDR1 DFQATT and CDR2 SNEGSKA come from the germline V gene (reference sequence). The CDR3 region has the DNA TGCAGTGCTTTGGACAGGCGCACAGATACGCAGTATTTT. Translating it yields CSALDRRTDTQYF.

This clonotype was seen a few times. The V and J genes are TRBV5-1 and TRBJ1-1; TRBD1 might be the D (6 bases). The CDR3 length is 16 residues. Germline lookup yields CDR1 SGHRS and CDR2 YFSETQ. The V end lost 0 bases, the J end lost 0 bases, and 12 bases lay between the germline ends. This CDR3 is CASSLAGDSMNTEAFF. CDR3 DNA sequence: TGCGCCAGCAGCTTGGCAGGGGATTCGATGAACACTGAAGCTTTCTTT.

The CDR3 protein is CASSLALPGPPDGYTF. For the CDR3, the DNA is TGTGCCAGCAGCTTAGCACTGCCTGGGCCTCCGGACGGCTACACCTTC. The chain uses TRBV11-2 and TRBJ1-2; D gene unclear. The V gene's germline CDR1 is SGHAT and CDR2 FQNNGV. The CDR3 extends over 16 amino acids. V was pared by 1 base and J by 8 bases, with 20 bases between.

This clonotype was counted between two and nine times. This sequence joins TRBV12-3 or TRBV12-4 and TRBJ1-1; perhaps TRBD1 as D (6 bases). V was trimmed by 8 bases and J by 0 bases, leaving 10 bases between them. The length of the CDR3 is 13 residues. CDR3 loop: CASGDTVNTEAFF. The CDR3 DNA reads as TGTGCCAGCGGGGACACTGTGAACACTGAAGCTTTCTTT.

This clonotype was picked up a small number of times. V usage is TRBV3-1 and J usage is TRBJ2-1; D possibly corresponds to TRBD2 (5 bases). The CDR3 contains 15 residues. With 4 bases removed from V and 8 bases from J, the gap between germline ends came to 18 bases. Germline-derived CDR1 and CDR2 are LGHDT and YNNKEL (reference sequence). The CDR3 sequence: CASSPRGRMMDEQFF. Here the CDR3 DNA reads TGTGCCAGCAGCCCCCGAGGGCGGATGATGGATGAGCAGTTCTTC.